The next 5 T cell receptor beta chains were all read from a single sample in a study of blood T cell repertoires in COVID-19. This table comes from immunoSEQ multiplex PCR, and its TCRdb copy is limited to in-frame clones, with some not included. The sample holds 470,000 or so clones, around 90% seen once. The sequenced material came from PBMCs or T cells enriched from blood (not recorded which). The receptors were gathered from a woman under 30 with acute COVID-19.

The CDR3 region is CASSFIMNTEAFF. In DNA form, the CDR3 reads TGTGCCAGCAGTTTTATAATGAACACTGAAGCTTTCTTT. The chain joins TRBV12-3 or TRBV12-4 to TRBJ1-1; D remains ambiguous. CDR3 length: 13 amino acids. V was pared by 3 bases and J by 0 bases, with 5 bases between.

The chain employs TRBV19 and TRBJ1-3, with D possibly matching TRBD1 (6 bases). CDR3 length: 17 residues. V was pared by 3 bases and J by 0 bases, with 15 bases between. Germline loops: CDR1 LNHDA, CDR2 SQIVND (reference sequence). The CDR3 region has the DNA TGTGCCAGTAGTATGTGGGGGCGGCAGGTCTCTGGAAACACCATATATTTT. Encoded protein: CASSMWGRQVSGNTIYF.

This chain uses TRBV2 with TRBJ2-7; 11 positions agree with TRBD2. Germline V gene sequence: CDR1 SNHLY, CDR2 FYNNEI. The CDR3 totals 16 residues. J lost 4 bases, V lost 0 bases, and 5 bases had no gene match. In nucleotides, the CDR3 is TGTGCCAGCAGTGAAGCGTGGGCTAGCGGGGGGTACGAGCAGTACTTC. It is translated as CASSEAWASGGYEQYF.

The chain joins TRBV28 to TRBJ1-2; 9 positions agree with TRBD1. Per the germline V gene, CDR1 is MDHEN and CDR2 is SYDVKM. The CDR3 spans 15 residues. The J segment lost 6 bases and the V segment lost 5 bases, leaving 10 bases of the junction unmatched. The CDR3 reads CASSLPGQGSDGYTF. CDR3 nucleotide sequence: TGTGCCAGCAGTCTGCCTGGACAGGGGTCTGATGGCTACACCTTC.

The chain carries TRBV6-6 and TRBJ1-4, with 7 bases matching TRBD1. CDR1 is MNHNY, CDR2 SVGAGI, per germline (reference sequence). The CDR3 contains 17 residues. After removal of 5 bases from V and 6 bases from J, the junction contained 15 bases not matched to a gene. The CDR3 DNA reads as TGTGCCAGCAGTCTAACCCCGACAGGGAATAGAGATGAAAAACTGTTTTTT. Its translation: CASSLTPTGNRDEKLFF.